Listed here are 8 T cell receptor beta chains from one sample, sequenced in a study of cytomegalovirus exposure and HLA in healthy donors (dated by TCRdb to the late 2010s). Libraries were built with the immunoSEQ multiplex PCR assay. The multiplex PCR relied on a mix of 60 forward primers for TCR Vbeta segments and 13 reverse primers for TCR Jbeta segments. In TCRdb, the immuneACCESS table is reduced to in-frame sequences with V and J assigned. These tables do not hold every clone; where another copy was compared, an unresolved V gene accounts for under half, and the others remain unexplained. This sample lists about 50,000 clones; 72% were detected once. The ten largest account for over 8% of the sample. Sequencing was done on a sample of PBMCs. The receptors shown here come from a woman in her 50s in good health and CMV-seronegative.

The V call is TRBV7-9, the J call TRBJ2-2; a possible D gene is TRBD1 (5 bases). Germline V lookup: CDR1 SEHNR, CDR2 FQNEAQ (reference sequence). The V end was cut by 3 bases, the J end by 5 bases, with 13 bases between. The CDR3 runs 15 residues. The CDR3 DNA sequence: TGTGCCAGCAGCTTCGCCAGGGTTGGTACCGGGGAGCTGTTTTTT. It specifies CASSFARVGTGELFF. Looking up the rest from reference TRBV7-9 and TRBJ2-2 gives the full variable domain: DTGVSQNPRHKITKRGQNVTFRCDPISEHNRLYWYRQTLGQGPEFLTYFQNEAQLEKSRLLSDRFSAERPKGSFSTLEIQRTEQGDSAMYLCASSFARVGTGELFFGEGSRLTVL.

The chain uses TRBV12-5 and TRBJ2-7; 10 nucleotides line up with TRBD2. The CDR3 extends over 16 amino acids. The germline V gene encodes CDR1 LGHNT and CDR2 FRNRAP. V was clipped by 5 bases and J by 4 bases; unmatched bases: 11. The CDR3 sequence: CASGPRNSGRYYEQYF. In DNA form, the CDR3 reads TGTGCTAGTGGTCCCCGGAATAGCGGGAGGTATTACGAGCAGTACTTC.

This chain links TRBV28 with TRBJ1-2; unclear D gene. V lost 5 bases to trimming and J lost 4 bases, with 17 bases between them. The CDR3 covers 15 residues. CDR1 MDHEN and CDR2 SYDVKM come from the germline V gene. In DNA form, the CDR3 reads TGTGCCAGCAGTGAAGCCTCCTCATTTTCCTATGGCTACACCTTC. As protein: CASSEASSFSYGYTF.

V and J are TRBV7-2 and TRBJ2-1, with D unclear. There are 12 residues in the CDR3. Trimming stripped 2 bases from V and 7 bases from J, with 6 bases between. Germline V lookup: CDR1 SGHTA, CDR2 FQGNSA. The DNA for the CDR3 is TGTGCCAGCAGCTTACTGCGGAATGAGCAGTTCTTC. Protein product: CASSLLRNEQFF.

The rearrangement uses TRBV7-3 and TRBJ2-7, with 8 bases aligning to TRBD1. CDR1 and CDR2 from the germline V gene are SGHTA and FQGTGA. Losses at the gene ends were 4 bases for V and 0 bases for J; bases not matched to a gene: 2. The CDR3 is 14 residues long. CDR3 DNA sequence: TGTGCCAGCAGCTGGACAGGGAGCTCCTACGAGCAGTACTTC. Its protein is CASSWTGSSYEQYF.

This clone qualifies as medium-sized. The chain recombines TRBV6-5 with TRBJ2-3, with D possibly TRBD2 on 5 matching bases. The CDR3 sequence is 13 residues long. The V and J ends lost 7 bases and 4 bases respectively, with 12 bases between them. CDR1 MNHEY and CDR2 SVGAGI come from the germline V gene. The CDR3 here is CASTRGDADTQYF. CDR3 in DNA: TGTGCCAGCACCCGGGGAGATGCAGATACGCAGTATTTT.

The chain recombines TRBV5-1 with TRBJ2-4; 9 nucleotides match TRBD1. Per germline, CDR1 SGHRS and CDR2 YFSETQ. V was clipped by 3 bases and J by 8 bases; unmatched bases: 12. This CDR3 contains 16 residues. CDR3 amino acids: CASSWQNRGREDIQYF. CDR3 in DNA: TGCGCCAGCAGCTGGCAGAACAGGGGGCGCGAGGACATTCAGTACTTC.

As regards this clone: Relative to the germline gene, one junction end is altered; a read error may explain this. Within the sample, other DNA sequences also encode this same CDR3. This sequence joins TRBV29-1 and TRBJ1-3, with D perhaps matching TRBD1 (5 bases). The V gene's germline CDR1 is SQVTM and CDR2 ANQGSEA. The CDR3 runs 14 residues. Here the CDR3 reads CSVEQGFSGNTIYF. The CDR3 coding sequence is TGCAGCGTTGAACAGGGATTCTCTGGAAACACTATATATTTT. Supplemented by reference TRBV29-1 and TRBJ1-3, the full variable domain reads SAVISQKPSRDICQRGTSLTIQCQVDSQVTMMFWYRQQPGQSLTLIATANQGSEATYESGFVIDKFPISRPNLTFSTLTVSNMSPEDSSIYLCSVEQGFSGNTIYFGEGSWLTVV.